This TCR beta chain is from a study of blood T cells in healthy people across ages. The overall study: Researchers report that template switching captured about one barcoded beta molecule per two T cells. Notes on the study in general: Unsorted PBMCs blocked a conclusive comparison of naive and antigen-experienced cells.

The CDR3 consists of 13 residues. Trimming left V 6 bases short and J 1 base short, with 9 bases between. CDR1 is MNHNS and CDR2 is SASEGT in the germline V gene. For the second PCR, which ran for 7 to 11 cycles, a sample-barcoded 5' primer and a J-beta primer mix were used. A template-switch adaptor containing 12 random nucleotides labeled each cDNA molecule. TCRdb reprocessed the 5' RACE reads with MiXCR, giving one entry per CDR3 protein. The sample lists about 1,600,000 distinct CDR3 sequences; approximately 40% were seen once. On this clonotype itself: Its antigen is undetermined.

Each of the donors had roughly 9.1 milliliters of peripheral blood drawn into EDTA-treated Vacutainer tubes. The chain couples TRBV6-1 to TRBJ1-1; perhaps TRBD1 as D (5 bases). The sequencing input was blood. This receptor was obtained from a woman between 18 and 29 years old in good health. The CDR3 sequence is CASSARANTEAFF. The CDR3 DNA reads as TGTGCCAGCAGCGCCAGGGCGAACACTGAAGCTTTCTTT.